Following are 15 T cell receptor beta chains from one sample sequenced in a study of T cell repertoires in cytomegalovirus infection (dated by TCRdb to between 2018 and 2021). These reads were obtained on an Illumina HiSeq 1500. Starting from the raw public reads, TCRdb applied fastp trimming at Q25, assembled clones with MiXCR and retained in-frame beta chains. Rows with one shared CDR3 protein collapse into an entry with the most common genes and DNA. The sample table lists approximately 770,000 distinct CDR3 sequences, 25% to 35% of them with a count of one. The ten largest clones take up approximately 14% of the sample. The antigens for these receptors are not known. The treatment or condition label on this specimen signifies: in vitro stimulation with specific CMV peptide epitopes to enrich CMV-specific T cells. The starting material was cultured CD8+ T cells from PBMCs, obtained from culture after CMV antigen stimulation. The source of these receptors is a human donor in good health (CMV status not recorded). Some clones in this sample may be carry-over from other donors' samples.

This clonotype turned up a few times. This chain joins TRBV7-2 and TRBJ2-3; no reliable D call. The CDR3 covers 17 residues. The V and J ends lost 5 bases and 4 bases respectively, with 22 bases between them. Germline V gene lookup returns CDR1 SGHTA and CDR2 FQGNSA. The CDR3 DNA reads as TGTGCCAGCAGCCTAGGTCCCTCGGTAGTCTGGGCAGATACGCAGTATTTT. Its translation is CASSLGPSVVWADTQYF.

The CDR3 loop is CASSQTGQGAVNNQPQHF. The CDR3 nucleotides read TGCGCCAGCAGCCAAACGGGACAGGGGGCCGTCAACAATCAGCCCCAGCATTTT. The rearrangement links TRBV23-1 to TRBJ1-5, with TRBD1 identical over 12 bases. TRBV23-1 is filed as an ORF, its function uncertain. The CDR3 runs 18 residues. The V and J ends lost 6 bases and 3 bases, in that order; junction bases with no gene match: 12.

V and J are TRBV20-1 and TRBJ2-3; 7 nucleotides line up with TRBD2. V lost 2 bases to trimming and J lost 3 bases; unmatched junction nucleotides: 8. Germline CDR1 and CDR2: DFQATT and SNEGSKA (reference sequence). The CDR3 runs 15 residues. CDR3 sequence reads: CSARSLAGETDTQYF. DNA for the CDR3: TGCAGTGCTAGAAGTCTGGCGGGGGAAACAGATACGCAGTATTTT.

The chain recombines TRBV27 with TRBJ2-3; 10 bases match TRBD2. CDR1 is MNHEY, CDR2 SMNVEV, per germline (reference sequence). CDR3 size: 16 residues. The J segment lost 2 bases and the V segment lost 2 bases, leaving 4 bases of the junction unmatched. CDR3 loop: CASSLSSGGYTDTQYF. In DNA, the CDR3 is TGTGCCAGCAGTTTAAGTAGCGGGGGGTACACAGATACGCAGTATTTT.

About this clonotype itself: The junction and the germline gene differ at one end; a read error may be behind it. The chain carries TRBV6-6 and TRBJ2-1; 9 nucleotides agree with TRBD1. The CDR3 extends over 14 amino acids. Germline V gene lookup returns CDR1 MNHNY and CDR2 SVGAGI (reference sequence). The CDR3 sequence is CAGSHGTGSPGQFF. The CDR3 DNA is TGTGCCGGCAGTCATGGGACAGGGTCTCCGGGGCAGTTCTTC.

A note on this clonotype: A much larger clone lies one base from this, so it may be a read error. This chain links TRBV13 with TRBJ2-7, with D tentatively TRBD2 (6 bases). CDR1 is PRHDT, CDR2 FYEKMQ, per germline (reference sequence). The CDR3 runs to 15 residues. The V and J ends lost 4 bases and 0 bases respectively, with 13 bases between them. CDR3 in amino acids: CASSSGLRNSYEQYF. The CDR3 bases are TGTGCCAGCAGCTCCGGACTACGAAACTCCTACGAGCAGTACTTC.

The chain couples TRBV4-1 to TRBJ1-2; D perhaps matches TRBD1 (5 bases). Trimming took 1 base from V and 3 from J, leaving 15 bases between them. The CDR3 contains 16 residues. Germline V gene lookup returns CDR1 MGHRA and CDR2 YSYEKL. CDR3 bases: TGCGCCAGCAGCCAAGCTTGGGCCGGAGGGGACTATGGCTACACCTTC. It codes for CASSQAWAGGDYGYTF.

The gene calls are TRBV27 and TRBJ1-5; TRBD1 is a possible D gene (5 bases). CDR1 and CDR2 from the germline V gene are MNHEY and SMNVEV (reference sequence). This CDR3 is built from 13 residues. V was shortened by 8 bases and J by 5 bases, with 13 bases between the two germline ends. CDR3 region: CASWGRGDQPQHF. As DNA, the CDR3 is TGTGCCAGCTGGGGACGCGGGGATCAGCCCCAGCATTTT.

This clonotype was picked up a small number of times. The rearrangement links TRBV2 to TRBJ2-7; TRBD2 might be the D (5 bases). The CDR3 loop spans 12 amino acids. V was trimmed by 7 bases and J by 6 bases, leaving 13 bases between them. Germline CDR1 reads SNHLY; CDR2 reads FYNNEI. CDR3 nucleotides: TGTGCCAGCACGACCCGGGAAGGCGAGCAGTACTTC. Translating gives CASTTREGEQYF.

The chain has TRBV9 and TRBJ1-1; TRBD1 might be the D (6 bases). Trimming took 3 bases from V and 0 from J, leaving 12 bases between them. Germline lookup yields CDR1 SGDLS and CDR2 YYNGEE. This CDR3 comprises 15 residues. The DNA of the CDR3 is TGTGCCAGCAGCGCAAGGGACAAGATGAACACTGAAGCTTTCTTT. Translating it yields CASSARDKMNTEAFF.

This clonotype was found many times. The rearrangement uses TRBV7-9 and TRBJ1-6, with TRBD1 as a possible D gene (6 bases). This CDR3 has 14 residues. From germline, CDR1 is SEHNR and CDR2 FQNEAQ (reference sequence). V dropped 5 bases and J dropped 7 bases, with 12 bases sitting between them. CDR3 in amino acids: CASSNRDKNSPLHF. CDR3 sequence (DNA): TGTGCCAGCAGCAACCGGGACAAGAATTCACCCCTCCACTTT.

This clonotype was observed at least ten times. The CDR3 DNA reads TGTGCCAGCAGTTTCCCCGGAGAGCCCCAGCATTTT. Encoded protein: CASSFPGEPQHF. V gene TRBV12-3 or TRBV12-4 combines with J gene TRBJ1-5, with D unresolved. V was pared by 3 bases and J by 8 bases, with 8 bases between. The length of the CDR3 is 12 residues.

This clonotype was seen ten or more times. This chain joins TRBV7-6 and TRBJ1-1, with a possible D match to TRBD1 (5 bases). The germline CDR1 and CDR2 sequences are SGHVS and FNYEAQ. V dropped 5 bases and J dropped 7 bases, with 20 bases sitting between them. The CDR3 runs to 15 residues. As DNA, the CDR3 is TGTGCCAGCAGCCCGGGACCCTCGAACATGGGTGAAGCTTTCTTT. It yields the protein CASSPGPSNMGEAFF.

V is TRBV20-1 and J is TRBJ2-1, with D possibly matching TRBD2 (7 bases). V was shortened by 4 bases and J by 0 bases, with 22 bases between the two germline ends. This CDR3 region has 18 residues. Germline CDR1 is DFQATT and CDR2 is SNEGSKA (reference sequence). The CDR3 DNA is TGCAGTGCTACGGAATTCGGGGGGACACAGAGCTCCTACAATGAGCAGTTCTTC. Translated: CSATEFGGTQSSYNEQFF.

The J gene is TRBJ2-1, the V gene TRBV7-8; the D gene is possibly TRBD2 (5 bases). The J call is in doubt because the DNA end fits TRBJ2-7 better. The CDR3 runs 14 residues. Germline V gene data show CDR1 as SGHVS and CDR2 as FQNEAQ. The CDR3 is CASSSGGSYNEQYF. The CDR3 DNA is TGTGCCAGCAGCTCCGGAGGCAGCTACAATGAGCAGTACTTC.